Following are 10 T cell receptor beta chains from one sample sequenced in a study of CD8+CD57+ T cells in acquired aplastic anemia. Patients chosen for sequencing had shown CD8+CD57+ cell expansion by flow cytometry. Investigators profiled TCR beta VDJ and CDR3 from genomic DNA template. A single record per CDR3 protein comes from TCRdb applying MiXCR to the reads. Of roughly 500,000 distinct CDR3 sequences in the sample, more than 25% are singletons; the top ten hold 0.75% to 0.95%. Sequencing was done on a sample of sorted CD4+, CD8+, or CD8+CD57+ T cells (not recorded which) from PBMCs. These receptors came from a human donor with aplastic anemia.

The chain uses TRBV12-3 or TRBV12-4 and TRBJ1-5; D gene ambiguous. Trimming removed 6 bases from V and 4 bases from J, with 13 bases in between. The CDR3 is 14 amino acids. The chain's CDR3 is CASSPDGLNQPQHF. CDR3 bases: TGTGCCAGCAGCCCGGACGGGCTAAATCAGCCCCAGCATTTT.

This clonotype showed up just a few times. The CDR3 does not end in the conserved phenylalanine or tryptophan, so this is likely a read error. The chain carries TRBV5-1 and TRBJ2-1, with TRBD2 identical over 10 bases. Germline V lookup: CDR1 SGHRS, CDR2 YFSETQ. V dropped 7 bases and J dropped 0; count of bases not matched to a gene: 4. The CDR3 extends over 15 amino acids. The CDR3 loop is CASEASGGSYNEQFS. DNA of the CDR3: TGCGCCAGCGAGGCTAGCGGGGGCTCCTACAATGAGCAGTTCTCC.

Ten or more counts support this clonotype. This chain links TRBV14 with TRBJ1-2; perhaps TRBD1 as D (5 bases). This CDR3 region has 15 residues. Germline values: CDR1 SGHDN, CDR2 FVKESK. Trimming pared 4 bases from V and 3 bases from J, leaving 15 bases between. Written as DNA, the CDR3 is TGTGCCAGCAGCCGGGGACTCTCTACCCACTATGGCTACACCTTC. Translation gives CASSRGLSTHYGYTF.

This clonotype appeared many times. Here the CDR3 reads CASSLASQDTQYF. The CDR3 region has the DNA TGTGCCAGCAGCTTAGCCTCACAAGATACGCAGTATTTT. The chain joins TRBV7-8 to TRBJ2-3; D is unresolved. The V and J ends lost 0 bases and 5 bases respectively, with 6 bases between them. This CDR3 comprises 13 residues. CDR1 and CDR2 (germline): SGHVS, FQNEAQ.

V usage is TRBV7-9 and J usage is TRBJ1-4; D is unclear. Germline V gene lookup returns CDR1 SEHNR and CDR2 FQNEAQ (reference sequence). V was clipped by 2 bases and J by 3 bases, with 10 bases between them. This CDR3 spans 15 amino acids. CDR3 region: CASSLRREPNEKLFF. CDR3 sequence (DNA): TGTGCCAGCAGCTTAAGACGGGAGCCTAATGAAAAACTGTTTTTT.

This clonotype was seen more than once but under ten times. The chain links TRBV2 to TRBJ2-1, with a weak D call TRBD1 (7 bases). The CDR3 has 15 residues. The V gene lost 4 bases and the J gene lost 5 bases, with 15 bases spanning the gap. Looked up from germline, CDR1 is SNHLY and CDR2 is FYNNEI. CDR3 bases: TGTGCCAGCAGTGGGCAGGGGGGCGAACACAATGAGCAGTTCTTC. Amino acid sequence: CASSGQGGEHNEQFF. Full variable domain (missing parts from reference TRBV2 and TRBJ2-1): EPEVTQTPSHQVTQMGQEVILRCVPISNHLYFYWYRQILGQKVEFLVSFYNNEISEKSEIFDDQFSVERPDGSNFTLKIRSTKLEDSAMYFCASSGQGGEHNEQFFGPGTRLTVL.

The sample holds many counts of this clonotype. The J gene is TRBJ2-7, the V gene TRBV7-2, with unresolved D. Germline V gives CDR1 SGHTA, CDR2 FQGNSA. Trimming left V 5 bases short and J 2 bases short, with 10 bases between. CDR3 length: 13 residues. CDR3 DNA sequence: TGTGCCAGCAGCGTAGACATCCCCTACGAGCAGTACTTC. Amino acids: CASSVDIPYEQYF.

Comment on this clonotype: At one end, the junction sequence differs from germline, possibly due to a read error. The chain is built from TRBV7-2 and TRBJ2-7, with D perhaps TRBD2 (5 bases). CDR1 is SGHTA, CDR2 FQGNSA, per germline. CDR3 length: 14 amino acids. Written as DNA, the CDR3 is TGTCCCAGCAGTCAGACACCCAGTCGGGATGAGCAGTACTTC. Protein product: CPSSQTPSRDEQYF.

This chain joins TRBV28 and TRBJ1-1, with 10 nucleotides matching TRBD1. The CDR3 covers 17 residues. Trimming removed 4 bases from V and 1 base from J; junction bases left unmatched: 9. CDR1 and CDR2 (germline): MDHEN, SYDVKM. The DNA of the CDR3 is TGTGCCAGCAGTTCCCATCTCTGGACAGGGGGGAACACTGAAGCTTTCTTT. Translated: CASSSHLWTGGNTEAFF.

A few counts support this clonotype. The CDR3 DNA sequence: TGTGCCAGCAGTTCCCCATCCGGGACAGGGAACACTGAAGCTTTCTTT. It specifies CASSSPSGTGNTEAFF. V and J are TRBV12-3 or TRBV12-4 and TRBJ1-1; 8 positions agree with TRBD1. This CDR3 comprises 16 residues. V lost 4 bases, J lost 1 base, and 8 bases stayed unmatched.